These 12 T cell receptor beta chains came from one sample sequenced in a study of blood T cell repertoires in COVID-19. Some clones are missing from TCRdb's copy, which holds only in-frame ones; the method was immunoSEQ multiplex PCR. The sample records some 490,000 clones, roughly nine tenths being singletons. Sequencing was performed on PBMCs or T cells enriched from blood (not recorded which). The receptors were sampled from a woman in her sixties or seventies who had recovered from COVID-19.

J is TRBJ2-3 and V is TRBV7-2, with a weak D call TRBD2 (6 bases). CDR1 and CDR2 from the germline V gene are SGHTA and FQGNSA. Deletions cut 3 bases from V and 10 bases from J, with 8 bases between. The CDR3 totals 11 residues. CDR3 in amino acids: CASSFGGAQYF. The CDR3 DNA reads as TGTGCCAGCAGCTTCGGGGGAGCGCAGTATTTT.

This clone came up once. The V call is TRBV2, the J call TRBJ1-2; D is ambiguous. The CDR3 is 17 residues long. Germline loops: CDR1 SNHLY, CDR2 FYNNEI. The ends were cut back, 6 bases at V and 0 bases at J, with 20 bases in the middle. Here the CDR3 DNA reads TGTGCCAGCAGCGCCCGGGATGAGGATGAAGCTAACTATGGCTACACCTTC. It codes for CASSARDEDEANYGYTF.

The chain links TRBV7-8 to TRBJ1-1, with TRBD1 matching 8 bases. V was clipped by 1 base and J by 1 base; unmatched bases: 2. The CDR3 totals 15 residues. Per germline, CDR1 SGHVS and CDR2 FQNEAQ. The CDR3 sequence is CASSLGGTGNTEAFF. In DNA form, the CDR3 reads TGTGCCAGCAGCTTAGGGGGGACAGGGAACACTGAAGCTTTCTTT.

The chain carries TRBV20-1 and TRBJ2-3, with 9 bases fitting TRBD2. Looked up from germline, CDR1 is DFQATT and CDR2 is SNEGSKA (reference sequence). The CDR3 sequence is 15 residues long. The V and J ends lost 3 bases and 4 bases, in that order; junction bases with no gene match: 8. The CDR3 DNA reads as TGCAGTGCTAGTAAGTCTAGCGGGGTCGCAGATACGCAGTATTTT. Protein: CSASKSSGVADTQYF.

J is TRBJ2-3 and V is TRBV27; 9 bases are a match to TRBD1. Germline lookup yields CDR1 MNHEY and CDR2 SMNVEV (reference sequence). The junction had 10 bases not matched to a gene; V was cut back by 6 bases and J by 3 bases. The CDR3 sequence is 16 residues long. The CDR3 loop is CASRPTGDRATDTQYF. Here the CDR3 DNA reads TGTGCCAGCAGGCCAACCGGGGACAGGGCAACAGATACGCAGTATTTT.

The rearrangement uses TRBV5-1 and TRBJ1-6; possibly TRBD1 for D (6 bases). Germline V gene sequence: CDR1 SGHRS, CDR2 YFSETQ. The CDR3 runs to 15 residues. V dropped 0 bases and J dropped 7 bases, with 11 bases sitting between them. CDR3 nucleotide sequence: TGCGCCAGCAGCTTGGGGATCGGACAGAATTCACCCCTCCACTTT. Its protein product is CASSLGIGQNSPLHF.

This clone has a single count. The chain has TRBV5-6 and TRBJ2-6, with a weak D call TRBD1 (6 bases). The CDR3 totals 15 residues. Germline V gene lookup returns CDR1 SGHDT and CDR2 YYEEEE. V shed 4 bases and J shed 2 bases, with 10 bases lying between them. DNA of the CDR3: TGTGCCAGCAGCCCTCCAGGGGCTGGGGCCAACGTCCTGACTTTC. Translation gives CASSPPGAGANVLTF. The full variable domain, completed using reference TRBV5-6 and TRBJ2-6, is DAGVTQSPTHLIKTRGQQVTLRCSPKSGHDTVSWYQQALGQGPQFIFQYYEEEERQRGNFPDRFSGHQFPNYSSELNVNALLLGDSALYLCASSPPGAGANVLTFGAGSRLTVL.

The CDR3 region has the DNA TGTGCCAGCTCACCCCCCACAGGGGTGAACACTGAAGCTTTCTTT. Translated: CASSPPTGVNTEAFF. The gene calls are TRBV18 and TRBJ1-1; TRBD1 aligns across 7 bases. The CDR3 runs to 15 residues. The germline V gene encodes CDR1 KGHSH and CDR2 LQKENI. The trim removed 3 bases at V and 0 bases at J, leaving 4 bases unmatched.

The chain recombines TRBV9 with TRBJ1-2; D remains ambiguous. Trimming stripped 0 bases from V and 2 bases from J, with 5 bases between. Germline loops: CDR1 SGDLS, CDR2 YYNGEE. CDR3 size: 13 residues. The chain's CDR3 is CASSVDGNYGYTF. CDR3 nucleotide sequence: TGTGCCAGCAGCGTAGACGGGAACTATGGCTACACCTTC.

For this clone: The sample carries other DNA sequences with the same CDR3. The chain links TRBV19 to TRBJ2-2, with 7 positions matching TRBD1. CDR1 is LNHDA, CDR2 SQIVND, per germline (reference sequence). This CDR3 contains 15 residues. The V segment lost 1 base and the J segment 1 base; nucleotides outside the gene matches: 0. The CDR3, as DNA: TGTGCCAGTAGTATAGGGGACAGGAACACCGGGGAGCTGTTTTTT. Translating it yields CASSIGDRNTGELFF.

The chain carries TRBV13 and TRBJ1-5; perhaps TRBD1 as D (5 bases). The germline V and J ends were trimmed by 5 bases and 3 bases, with 11 bases remaining between them. This CDR3 is 14 amino acids long. Germline CDR1 is PRHDT and CDR2 is FYEKMQ (reference sequence). CDR3 amino acids: CASSPRGNNQPQHF. DNA of the CDR3: TGTGCCAGCAGCCCCCGGGGGAACAATCAGCCCCAGCATTTT.

This chain uses TRBV15 with TRBJ2-3; 9 nucleotides line up with TRBD2. Looked up from germline, CDR1 is LNHNV and CDR2 is YYDKDF (reference sequence). The CDR3 loop spans 17 amino acids. J lost 2 bases, V lost 2 bases, and 8 bases had no gene match. Here the CDR3 DNA reads TGTGCCACCAGCAGAAGAAGCGGGGGGCTTATCACAGATACGCAGTATTTT. Protein product: CATSRRSGGLITDTQYF. The full variable domain, rest sourced from reference TRBV15 and TRBJ2-3, is DAMVIQNPRYQVTQFGKPVTLSCSQTLNHNVMYWYQQKSSQAPKLLFHYYDKDFNNEADTPDNFQSRRPNTSFCFLDIRSPGLGDTAMYLCATSRRSGGLITDTQYFGPGTRLTVL.